This TCR beta chain was captured in a study of blood T cell repertoires in COVID-19. Background on the study: Both acute and convalescent COVID-19 samples were obtained from the United States, Italy and Spain.

This table comes from immunoSEQ multiplex PCR, and its TCRdb copy is limited to in-frame clones, with some not included. The data contain more than 65,000 clones, 75% to 90% of them singletons. The clonotype originates from a man aged 55 to 69 with active or convalescent COVID-19. What was sequenced was peripheral blood.

The CDR3 DNA is TGTGCCAGCAGCTTTAAAGGGGGTTCCGAGCAGTACTTC. It encodes CASSFKGGSEQYF. This chain uses TRBV7-3 with TRBJ2-7, with D maybe TRBD1 (6 bases). Germline loops: CDR1 SGHTA, CDR2 FQGTGA. The CDR3 sequence is 13 residues long. Trimming removed 3 bases from V and 6 bases from J, with 12 bases in between.